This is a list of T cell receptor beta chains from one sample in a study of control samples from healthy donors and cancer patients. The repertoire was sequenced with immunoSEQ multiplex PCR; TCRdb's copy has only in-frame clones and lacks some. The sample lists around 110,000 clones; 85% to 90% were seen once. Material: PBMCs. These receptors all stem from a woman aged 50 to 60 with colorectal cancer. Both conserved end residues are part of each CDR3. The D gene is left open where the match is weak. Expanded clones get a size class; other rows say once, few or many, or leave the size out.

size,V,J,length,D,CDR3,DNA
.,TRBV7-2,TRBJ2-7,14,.,CASSPRAFPYEQYF,TGTGCCAGCAGCCCACGGGCCTTTCCCTACGAGCAGTACTTC
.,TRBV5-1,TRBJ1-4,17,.,CASSLVATRGSNEKLFF,TGCGCCAGCAGCTTGGTGGCGACCCGCGGTTCTAATGAAAAACTGTTTTTT
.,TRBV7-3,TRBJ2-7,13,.,CASSLRPYYEQYF,TGTGCCAGCAGCCTAAGGCCCTACTACGAGCAGTACTTC
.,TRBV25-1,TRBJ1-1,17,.,CASSETSFGGTYTEAFF,TGTGCCAGCAGTGAAACTAGCTTCGGGGGTACTTACACTGAAGCTTTCTTT
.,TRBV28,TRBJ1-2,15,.,CASRPNPGAVYGYTF,TGTGCCAGCAGGCCAAACCCGGGGGCGGTTTATGGCTACACCTTC
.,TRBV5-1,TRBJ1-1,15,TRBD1,CASSLGQGGNTEAFF,TGCGCCAGCAGCTTGGGACAGGGCGGTAACACTGAAGCTTTCTTT
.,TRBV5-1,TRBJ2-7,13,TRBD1,CASSGTATYEQYF,TGCGCCAGCAGTGGGACAGCCACCTACGAGCAGTACTTC
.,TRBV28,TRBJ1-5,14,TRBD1,CASFEGTETQPQHF,TGTGCCAGCTTCGAGGGGACAGAGACTCAGCCCCAGCATTTT
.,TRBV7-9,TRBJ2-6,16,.,CASSLVAASGANVLTF,TGTGCCAGCAGCTTAGTGGCGGCCTCTGGGGCCAACGTCCTGACTTTC
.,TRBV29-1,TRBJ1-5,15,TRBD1,CSVGETGGVGQPQHF,TGCAGCGTTGGAGAGACAGGGGGTGTAGGTCAGCCCCAGCATTTT
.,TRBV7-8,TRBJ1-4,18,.,CASSLQLVTGIEDEKLFF,TGTGCCAGCAGCCTTCAACTTGTAACAGGGATAGAAGATGAAAAACTGTTTTTT
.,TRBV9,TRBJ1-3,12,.,CASSVGEDTIYF,TGTGCCAGCAGCGTAGGAGAGGACACCATATATTTT
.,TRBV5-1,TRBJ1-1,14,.,CASSLESGFTEAFF,TGCGCCAGCAGCTTGGAATCAGGGTTCACTGAAGCTTTCTTT
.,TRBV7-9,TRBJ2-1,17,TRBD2,CASSSGTRPLSYNEQFF,TGTGCCAGCAGCTCCGGGACTAGACCCCTCTCCTACAATGAGCAGTTCTTC
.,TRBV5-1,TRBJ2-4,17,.,CASSFQSSYWAKNIQYF,TGCGCCAGCAGCTTCCAATCCTCCTATTGGGCCAAAAACATTCAGTACTTC
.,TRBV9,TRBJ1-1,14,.,CASSVGDPNTEAFF,TGTGCCAGCAGCGTAGGGGACCCGAACACTGAAGCTTTCTTT
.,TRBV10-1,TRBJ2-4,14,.,CASSRRLAKNIQYF,TGCGCCAGCAGTCGCAGACTAGCCAAAAACATTCAGTACTTC
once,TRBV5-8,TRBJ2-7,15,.,CASSFQAGRRGEQYF,TGTGCCAGCAGCTTTCAGGCAGGGCGAAGAGGGGAGCAGTACTTC
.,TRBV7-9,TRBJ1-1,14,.,CASRTTVGNTEAFF,TGTGCCAGCAGGACGACAGTGGGAAACACTGAAGCTTTCTTT
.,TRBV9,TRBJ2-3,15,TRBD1,CASSVEGTETDTQYF,TGTGCCAGCAGCGTAGAGGGGACAGAAACAGATACGCAGTATTTT
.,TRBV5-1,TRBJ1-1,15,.,CASSLSAGENTEAFF,TGCGCCAGCAGCTTGTCAGCAGGGGAGAACACTGAAGCTTTCTTT
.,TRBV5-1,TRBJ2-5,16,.,CASSLAAAVNGETQYF,TGCGCCAGCAGCTTGGCCGCCGCGGTGAACGGGGAGACCCAGTACTTC
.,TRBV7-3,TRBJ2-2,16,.,CASSFRAAGFPGELFF,TGTGCCAGCAGCTTCAGGGCTGCCGGTTTCCCCGGGGAGCTGTTTTTT
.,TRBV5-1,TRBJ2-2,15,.,CASSITGQNTGELFF,TGCGCCAGCAGCATAACAGGGCAGAACACCGGGGAGCTGTTTTTT
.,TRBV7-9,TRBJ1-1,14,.,CASSLQGLNTEAFF,TGTGCCAGCAGCTTGCAGGGCCTCAACACTGAAGCTTTCTTT
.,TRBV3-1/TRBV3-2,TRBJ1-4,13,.,CASSQAGGEKLFF,TGTGCCAGCAGCCAAGCTGGTGGTGAAAAACTGTTTTTT
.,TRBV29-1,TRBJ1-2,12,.,CSVVGQSYGYTF,TGCAGCGTTGTCGGGCAGTCTTACGGCTACACCTTC
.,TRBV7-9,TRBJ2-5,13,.,CASSLLALGTQYF,TGTGCCAGCAGCTTATTGGCGCTCGGGACCCAGTACTTC
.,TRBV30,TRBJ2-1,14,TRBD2,CAWSKGLAGGVQFF,TGTGCCTGGAGTAAGGGACTAGCGGGAGGAGTGCAGTTCTTC
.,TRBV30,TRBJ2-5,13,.,CAWSFRRGETQYF,TGTGCCTGGAGTTTTCGGCGGGGAGAGACCCAGTACTTC
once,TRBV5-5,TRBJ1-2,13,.,CASSLGGMDGYTF,TGTGCCAGCAGCTTAGGGGGTATGGATGGCTACACCTTC
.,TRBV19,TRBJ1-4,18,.,CASSLDLGPAATNEKLFF,TGTGCCAGTAGTCTAGACCTCGGACCCGCCGCAACTAATGAAAAACTGTTTTTT
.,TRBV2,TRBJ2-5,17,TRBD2,CASSTPGTSGVGETQYF,TGTGCCAGCAGTACTCCCGGGACTAGCGGGGTTGGGGAGACCCAGTACTTC
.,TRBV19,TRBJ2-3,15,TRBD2,CASKGLAGLTDTQYF,TGTGCCAGTAAGGGACTAGCGGGACTCACAGATACGCAGTATTTT
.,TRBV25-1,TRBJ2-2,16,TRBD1,CASSGTDRGRGGELFF,TGTGCCAGCAGTGGGACGGACAGGGGGCGAGGCGGGGAGCTGTTTTTT
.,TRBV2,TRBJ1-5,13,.,CASREESNQPQHF,TGTGCCAGCAGGGAGGAGAGCAATCAGCCCCAGCATTTT
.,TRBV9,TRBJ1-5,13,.,CASSVDVNQPQHF,TGTGCCAGCAGCGTAGATGTGAATCAGCCCCAGCATTTT
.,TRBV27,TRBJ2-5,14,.,CASSFRDRGETQYF,TGTGCCAGCAGTTTTCGGGACCGGGGGGAGACCCAGTACTTC
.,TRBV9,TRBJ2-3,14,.,CASSVRRDADTQYF,TGTGCCAGCAGCGTAAGGAGGGACGCAGATACGCAGTATTTT
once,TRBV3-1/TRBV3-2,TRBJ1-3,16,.,CASSYDLGEAGNTIYF,TGTGCCAGCAGCTACGACCTCGGGGAGGCTGGAAACACCATATATTTT
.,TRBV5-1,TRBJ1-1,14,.,CASSSWFGNTEAFF,TGCGCCAGCAGCTCATGGTTTGGGAACACTGAAGCTTTCTTT
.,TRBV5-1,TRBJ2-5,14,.,CASSATGFQETQYF,TGCGCCAGCAGCGCTACAGGGTTCCAAGAGACCCAGTACTTC
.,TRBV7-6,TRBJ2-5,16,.,CASSLVGGGPEETQYF,TGTGCCAGCAGCTTAGTCGGGGGAGGTCCGGAAGAGACCCAGTACTTC
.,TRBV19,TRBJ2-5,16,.,CASSISYRARPGTQYF,TGTGCCAGTAGTATCTCGTATAGAGCGCGCCCGGGGACCCAGTACTTC